Presented here are 3 T cell receptor beta chains from one specimen sequenced in a study of T and B cells in COVID-19 patients. TRB rearrangements were amplified by multiplex PCR with BIOMED2 TRB-A/B primers. TCRdb called the multiplex PCR reads again in MiXCR, with one record for every CDR3 protein. The sample records 4,000 to 4,500 distinct CDR3 sequences, about 25% being singletons. Each TRB amplification used roughly 220-550 ng of genomic DNA from blood. Specimen: blood. Receptors originate from a human donor with active COVID-19.

Concerning this clonotype itself: A much larger clone differs from this one at a single base, so this may be a read error. The rearrangement uses TRBV24-1 and TRBJ2-3; D remains ambiguous. Germline CDR1 reads KGHDR; CDR2 reads SFDVKD. CDR3 size: 13 residues. The CDR3 region is CDTSDFSADTQYF. CDR3 nucleotides: TGTGACACCAGTGATTTTTCCGCAGATACGCAGTATTTT.

This clonotype occurred a few times. The V call is TRBV7-9, the J call TRBJ1-5; 7 bases fit TRBD1. Germline V gene data show CDR1 as SEHNR and CDR2 as FQNEAQ (reference sequence). This CDR3 region has 14 residues. V gave up 1 base and J gave up 6 bases; unmatched junction bases: 3. CDR3 sequence reads: CASSLEGAVQPQHF. DNA for the CDR3: TGTGCCAGCAGCTTAGAGGGGGCAGTTCAGCCCCAGCATTTT.

This sequence joins TRBV30 and TRBJ2-3, with 9 positions matching TRBD2. The CDR3 spans 13 residues. Germline trimming cut 5 bases from V and 7 bases from J; bases unmatched to any gene: 7. Germline V CDR1 and CDR2: GTSNPN, SVGIG (reference sequence). The CDR3 reads CAWGLAGWNTQYF. In DNA form, the CDR3 reads TGTGCCTGGGGGCTAGCGGGGTGGAATACGCAGTATTTT. The full variable domain, with the rest looked up from reference TRBV30 and TRBJ2-3, is SQTIHQWPATLVQPVGSPLSLECTVEGTSNPNLYWYRQAAGRGLQLLFYSVGIGQISSEVPQNLSASRPQDRQFILSSKKLLLSDSGFYLCAWGLAGWNTQYFGPGTRLTVL.